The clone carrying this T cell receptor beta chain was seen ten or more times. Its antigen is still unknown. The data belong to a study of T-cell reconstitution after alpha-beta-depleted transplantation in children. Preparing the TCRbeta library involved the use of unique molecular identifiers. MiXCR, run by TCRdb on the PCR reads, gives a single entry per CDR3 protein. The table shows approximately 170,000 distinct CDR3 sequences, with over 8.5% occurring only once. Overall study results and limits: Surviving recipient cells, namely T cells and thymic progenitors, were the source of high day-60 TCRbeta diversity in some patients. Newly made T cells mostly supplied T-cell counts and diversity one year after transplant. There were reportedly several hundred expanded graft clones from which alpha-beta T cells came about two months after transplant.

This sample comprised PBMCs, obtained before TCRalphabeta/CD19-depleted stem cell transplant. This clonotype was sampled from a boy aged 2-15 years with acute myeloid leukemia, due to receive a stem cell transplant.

The chain's CDR3 is CATSDDRAPNIQYF. The DNA of the CDR3 is TGTGCCACCAGTGACGACAGGGCCCCAAACATTCAGTACTTC. The V and J genes are TRBV24-1 and TRBJ2-4, with TRBD1 identical over 7 bases. J gave up 6 bases and V 4 bases, and 5 bases lay outside the gene matches. This CDR3 region has 14 residues. Germline loops: CDR1 KGHDR, CDR2 SFDVKD.